A single sample is the source of the 7 T cell receptor beta chains below, sequenced in a study of molecular identifiers for immune sequencing clone quantification. TCRdb redid the calling of the PCR reads with MiXCR, one entry per CDR3 protein. Of hundreds of thousands of distinct CDR3 sequences listed, about 25% are singletons. Sequenced: naive CD8+ T cells from blood, with Jurkat cell RNA spiked in. This sample's subset: FACS-sorted CD8+CD4-CCR7+CD45RA+ naive T cells. Every receptor here comes from a human donor in good health. Some libraries in this study had Jurkat cell RNA spiked in.

This clonotype has a count of ten or more. V and J are TRBV6-5 and TRBJ2-3, with D perhaps matching TRBD2 (5 bases). CDR1 MNHEY and CDR2 SVGAGI come from the germline V gene. V was trimmed by 2 bases and J by 5 bases, leaving 17 bases between them. The CDR3 contains 16 residues. The CDR3 region has the DNA TGTGCCAGCAGTTACCGTCACCTCAACGGGATAGATACGCAGTATTTT. It codes for CASSYRHLNGIDTQYF.

To note about this clonotype: A much larger clone is a single base away; this may be a read error. The gene calls are TRBV4-2 and TRBJ2-7, with 12 bases fitting TRBD1. CDR3 size: 17 residues. The germline gives CDR1 LGHNA, CDR2 YNFKEQ. For the CDR3, the DNA is TGTGCCAGCAGCCAAGTTTCTGGGACAGGGGGCTCCTACGAGCAGCACTTC. Protein sequence: CASSQVSGTGGSYEQHF.

The chain uses TRBV12-3 or TRBV12-4 and TRBJ1-1; a possible D gene is TRBD1 (6 bases). This CDR3 region has 14 residues. V was clipped by 3 bases and J by 5 bases, with 13 bases between them. CDR3 nucleotides: TGTGCCAGCAGTTTTGGGACACCTGTTACTGAAGCTTTCTTT. As protein: CASSFGTPVTEAFF.

Concerning this clonotype itself: A much larger clonotype is one base distant, so this may be a read error. The chain uses TRBV9 and TRBJ2-6; 7 nucleotides match TRBD1. Germline V gene data show CDR1 as SGDLS and CDR2 as YYNGEE. This CDR3 comprises 18 residues. CDR3 sequence (DNA): TGTGCCAGCAGCGAAGGGGGCCCCTATGCAGCTGGGGCCAACTTCCTGACTTTC. Amino acid sequence: CASSEGGPYAAGANFLTF.

This clonotype was recorded many times. V is TRBV7-9 and J is TRBJ2-5; 10 bases align to TRBD2. With 6 bases clipped from V and 2 bases from J, the junction kept 9 bases outside the gene matches. The CDR3 is 16 amino acids. Germline V gives CDR1 SEHNR, CDR2 FQNEAQ (reference sequence). CDR3 amino acids: CASSPLAGETQETQYF. The CDR3 DNA sequence: TGTGCCAGCAGTCCCCTAGCGGGAGAAACACAAGAGACCCAGTACTTC.

This clonotype was seen a few times. This sequence joins TRBV3-1 and TRBJ2-2; perhaps TRBD2 as D (6 bases). The CDR3 runs 18 residues. Between the trimmed V and J ends, which lost 5 bases and 7 bases, there was a span of 26 bases. CDR1 and CDR2 (germline): LGHDT, YNNKEL (reference sequence). CDR3 amino acids: CASSARDSQTPGGGELFF. CDR3 sequence (DNA): TGTGCCAGCAGCGCCCGGGACTCACAAACCCCTGGAGGCGGGGAGCTGTTTTTT.

Only a few counts were recorded for this clonotype. This chain uses TRBV6-2 or TRBV6-3 with TRBJ2-5, with D perhaps TRBD2 (6 bases). The CDR3 contains 14 residues. Germline V lookup: CDR1 MNHEY, CDR2 SVGEGT. Trimming removed 1 base from V and 4 bases from J, with 10 bases in between. CDR3 coding DNA: TGTGCCAGCAGTTACTTGGTGGGAGGAGAGACCCAGTACTTC. Protein: CASSYLVGGETQYF.